A selection of T cell receptor beta chains follows, all from one sample in a study of neurological immune-mediated disorders. In TCRdb, the 5' RACE reads were re-called with MiXCR into one record per CDR3 protein. Among around 70,000 distinct CDR3 sequences listed, around 5% were seen once. Input material: PBMCs. Source of these receptors: a woman between 70 and 85 years old with multiple sclerosis. The CDR3 runs from the conserved cysteine through the conserved F or W. The order of the fields is clone size, V gene, D gene, J gene, CDR3 DNA, CDR3 protein. The D gene is left open where the match is weak. Where a row states a size, it is once, few, many or the class of an expanded clone; other rows omit it.

abundance: many; v_gene: TRBV12-3/TRBV12-4; d_gene: TRBD2; j_gene: TRBJ2-1; CDR3nt: TGTGCCAGCAGTTTGAGGCGGGAGGGAGTAGATGAGCAGTTCTTC; CDR3aa: CASSLRREGVDEQFF
abundance: many; v_gene: TRBV5-1; d_gene: NA; j_gene: TRBJ2-1; CDR3nt: TGCGCCAGCAGCCTTCGGGGTAGCTCCTACAATGAGCAGTTCTTC; CDR3aa: CASSLRGSSYNEQFF
abundance: many; v_gene: TRBV7-9; d_gene: NA; j_gene: TRBJ1-4; CDR3nt: TGTGCCAGCAGCTACGGGACACGGCGGGATGAAAAACTGTTTTTT; CDR3aa: CASSYGTRRDEKLFF
abundance: many; v_gene: TRBV7-9; d_gene: TRBD1; j_gene: TRBJ1-1; CDR3nt: TGTGCCAGCAGTACAACAGGGGGCACTGAAGCTTTCTTT; CDR3aa: CASSTTGGTEAFF
abundance: many; v_gene: TRBV20-1; d_gene: NA; j_gene: TRBJ1-1; CDR3nt: TGCAGTGCCAAATATCGGACAGTGAACACTGAAGCTTTCTTT; CDR3aa: CSAKYRTVNTEAFF
abundance: NA; v_gene: TRBV29-1; d_gene: NA; j_gene: TRBJ1-1; CDR3nt: TGCAGCGTTGAAGCCCAGGAGGGAATGAACACTGAAGCTTTCTTT; CDR3aa: CSVEAQEGMNTEAFF
abundance: NA; v_gene: TRBV5-1; d_gene: NA; j_gene: TRBJ2-1; CDR3nt: TGCGCCAGCAGCTCCGACGGACAGAGGGAACTGTTCTTC; CDR3aa: CASSSDGQRELFF
abundance: many; v_gene: TRBV20-1; d_gene: NA; j_gene: TRBJ1-2; CDR3nt: TGCAGTGTATCCGGGGGATATGGCTACACCTTC; CDR3aa: CSVSGGYGYTF
abundance: few; v_gene: TRBV5-1; d_gene: TRBD1; j_gene: TRBJ1-2; CDR3nt: TGCGCCAGCAGCCTACAGGGGATCGGCCCCCCCTATGGCTACACCTTC; CDR3aa: CASSLQGIGPPYGYTF
abundance: many; v_gene: TRBV12-3/TRBV12-4; d_gene: TRBD2; j_gene: TRBJ2-1; CDR3nt: TGTGCCAGCAGTCTATGGACTAGCGGGAAACTAGTACGGCAGTTCTTC; CDR3aa: CASSLWTSGKLVRQFF
abundance: NA; v_gene: TRBV18; d_gene: NA; j_gene: TRBJ1-1; CDR3nt: TGTGCCAGCTCAGGGACGGATTATGGCACTGAAGCTTTCTTT; CDR3aa: CASSGTDYGTEAFF
abundance: many; v_gene: TRBV20-1; d_gene: NA; j_gene: TRBJ2-3; CDR3nt: TGCAGTGCTACCCCCGGGTTAGATACGCAGTATTTT; CDR3aa: CSATPGLDTQYF
abundance: many; v_gene: TRBV5-1; d_gene: NA; j_gene: TRBJ2-5; CDR3nt: TGCGCCAGCAGCTTGGGGACCGGGGAGATCCAGTACTTC; CDR3aa: CASSLGTGEIQYF
abundance: many; v_gene: TRBV5-1; d_gene: NA; j_gene: TRBJ2-3; CDR3nt: TGCGCCAGCAGGGGACTTCCACCCACAGATACGCAGTATTTT; CDR3aa: CASRGLPPTDTQYF
abundance: many; v_gene: TRBV6-2/TRBV6-3; d_gene: TRBD2; j_gene: TRBJ2-1; CDR3nt: TGTGCCAGCAGTGACTTAGCGGGAGGGCCGAATGAGCAGTTCTTC; CDR3aa: CASSDLAGGPNEQFF
abundance: many; v_gene: TRBV18; d_gene: NA; j_gene: TRBJ2-5; CDR3nt: TGTGCCAGCTCAGAAGAGACCCAGTACTTC; CDR3aa: CASSEETQYF
abundance: many; v_gene: TRBV20-1; d_gene: TRBD2; j_gene: TRBJ2-1; CDR3nt: TGCAGTGCTAGAGATATGGCGGGAGCGGCCTACAATGAGCAGTTCTTC; CDR3aa: CSARDMAGAAYNEQFF
abundance: many; v_gene: TRBV5-1; d_gene: NA; j_gene: TRBJ2-5; CDR3nt: TGCGCCAGCAGCGCGGGGACAGCAGAAGAGACCCAGTACTTC; CDR3aa: CASSAGTAEETQYF
abundance: many; v_gene: TRBV20-1; d_gene: NA; j_gene: TRBJ1-4; CDR3nt: TGCAGTGCTAGTAGGCAGAGCCCTTCGGAAAAACTGTTTTTT; CDR3aa: CSASRQSPSEKLFF
abundance: few; v_gene: TRBV5-1; d_gene: NA; j_gene: TRBJ1-1; CDR3nt: TGCGCCAGCACCCAGAACACTGAAGCTTTCTTT; CDR3aa: CASTQNTEAFF
abundance: many; v_gene: TRBV4-2; d_gene: TRBD2; j_gene: TRBJ2-1; CDR3nt: TGTGCCAGCAGCCAGGGGACTAGGGTGTATGAGCAGTTCTTC; CDR3aa: CASSQGTRVYEQFF
abundance: many; v_gene: TRBV5-1; d_gene: TRBD1; j_gene: TRBJ1-1; CDR3nt: TGCGCCAGCAGCTCAAAAAAGGGGACAGATCTGAACACTGAAGCTTTCTTT; CDR3aa: CASSSKKGTDLNTEAFF
abundance: many; v_gene: TRBV30; d_gene: NA; j_gene: TRBJ2-3; CDR3nt: TGTGCCTGGAGTGTCCTAGATACGCAGTATTTT; CDR3aa: CAWSVLDTQYF
abundance: many; v_gene: TRBV20-1; d_gene: NA; j_gene: TRBJ2-3; CDR3nt: TGCAGTGCTGGAAAAGGGACTCCAACTCCGACAGATACGCAGTATTTT; CDR3aa: CSAGKGTPTPTDTQYF
abundance: many; v_gene: TRBV20-1; d_gene: NA; j_gene: TRBJ1-2; CDR3nt: TGCAGTGCTAGAGATTTTTTCGCAGGGAGGTATGGCTACACCTTC; CDR3aa: CSARDFFAGRYGYTF
abundance: many; v_gene: TRBV20-1; d_gene: TRBD1; j_gene: TRBJ1-2; CDR3nt: TGCAGTGCTAGGGCCCGGGACAGGGGATATGGCTACACCTTC; CDR3aa: CSARARDRGYGYTF
abundance: many; v_gene: TRBV20-1; d_gene: NA; j_gene: TRBJ2-2; CDR3nt: TGCAGTGCGCCAGACCCGACGTTTTTAGGGGAGCTGTTTTTT; CDR3aa: CSAPDPTFLGELFF
abundance: NA; v_gene: TRBV7-2; d_gene: TRBD2; j_gene: TRBJ2-1; CDR3nt: TGTGCCAGCAGCCCTAACCGCGGACTAGTCAATGAGCAGTTCTTC; CDR3aa: CASSPNRGLVNEQFF
abundance: NA; v_gene: TRBV5-4; d_gene: NA; j_gene: TRBJ2-3; CDR3nt: TGTGCCAGCAGCTTGGAGGGCACAGATACGCAGTACTTT; CDR3aa: CASSLEGTDTQYF
abundance: many; v_gene: TRBV5-1; d_gene: NA; j_gene: TRBJ2-1; CDR3nt: TGCGCCAGCAGCGCCTCAGCTGCGACCTACAATGAGCAGTTCTTC; CDR3aa: CASSASAATYNEQFF
abundance: many; v_gene: TRBV5-6; d_gene: TRBD1; j_gene: TRBJ1-4; CDR3nt: TGTGCCAGCAGCCTCCTCACCGGGACAGCTAATGAAAAACTGTTTTTT; CDR3aa: CASSLLTGTANEKLFF
abundance: many; v_gene: TRBV15; d_gene: NA; j_gene: TRBJ1-2; CDR3nt: TGTGCCACCAGCAGAGAGGTGGGGTTTGGAGATGGCTACACCTTC; CDR3aa: CATSREVGFGDGYTF
abundance: many; v_gene: TRBV29-1; d_gene: TRBD1; j_gene: TRBJ2-7; CDR3nt: TGCAGCGCAGCCGACAGGGCTTTCTACGAGCAGTACTTC; CDR3aa: CSAADRAFYEQYF
abundance: many; v_gene: TRBV20-1; d_gene: TRBD2; j_gene: TRBJ2-3; CDR3nt: TGCAGTGCTAGAGATCGCCAAGGACTAGCGGGAGGGCCCGGGGCAGATACGCAGTATTTT; CDR3aa: CSARDRQGLAGGPGADTQYF
abundance: many; v_gene: TRBV6-2/TRBV6-3; d_gene: NA; j_gene: TRBJ2-1; CDR3nt: TGTGCCAGCACTACTCCGGGACTTCCCATAGAGAATGAGCAGTTCTTC; CDR3aa: CASTTPGLPIENEQFF
abundance: many; v_gene: TRBV3-1; d_gene: TRBD2; j_gene: TRBJ2-1; CDR3nt: TGTGCCAGCAGCCCCCTTCTAGCGGGAGGGCAGATGAACAATGAGCAGTTCTTC; CDR3aa: CASSPLLAGGQMNNEQFF
abundance: many; v_gene: TRBV7-2; d_gene: TRBD2; j_gene: TRBJ2-1; CDR3nt: TGTGCCAGCAGCTTTCAAGCGGGAGATAGGAATGAGCAGTTCTTC; CDR3aa: CASSFQAGDRNEQFF